Below, one T cell receptor beta chain is given with its context. Authors' analysis steps: By means of reference gene primer amplification, nucleated cell counts were estimated. Only in-frame clones appear in the TCRdb table, and some are missing; sequencing was by immunoSEQ multiplex PCR. That table is the source of V, J and clone size, and D and trimming were worked out from the DNA. In the table there are about 300,000 clones, 80% to 90% of which are singletons. The data belong to a study of blood T cell repertoires in COVID-19. Overall study context: Specimens from acute and convalescent COVID-19 originated in the United States, Italy and Spain.

Participants spanned ages roughly 18 to 95 years and resided in roughly 22 US areas. Clinical history reported by participants formed the basis on which cohorts were assigned. Material for sequencing was PBMCs or T cells enriched from blood (not recorded which). The clonotype originates from a man aged 25-40 years who had recovered from COVID-19.

The CDR3 DNA reads as TGTGCCAGCAGTTACGATTACCGAGTTTATGAAGCTTTCTTT. As protein: CASSYDYRVYEAFF. The J gene is TRBJ1-1, the V gene TRBV6-5; no definite D call. This CDR3 has 14 residues. V was shortened by 2 bases and J by 7 bases, with 14 bases between the two germline ends. The germline V gene encodes CDR1 MNHEY and CDR2 SVGAGI.